Given below is one TCR beta chain in context. This clonotype was seen ten or more times. Which antigen it targets is not known. Base-call qualities are not available, and no considerably larger clone is one nucleotide away. Taken from the germline V gene, the CDR1 and CDR2 loops are SQVTM and ANQGSEA. The CDR3, from cysteine to phenylalanine, totals 11 residues. Of the read, only the CDR3 DNA is kept; its 33 bases are in frame from base 1. V was cut back by 6 bases and J by 2 bases, leaving a gap of 7 bases between them. The sample originates from a study of blood T cells in healthy people across ages (dated by TCRdb to between 2015 and 2016). Looking at the study overall: In model experiments, template switching captured roughly one uniquely barcoded TCR beta cDNA molecule for every two T cells. Using deep sequencing normalized with unique cDNA molecular identifiers, the study measured how TCR beta repertoire diversity changes with age. The donors were divided into four age groups: young (average around 15 years), middle-aged (approximately 42), aged (approximately 62) and long-lived (about 90). To avoid experimental bias, donors of different ages were spread randomly across the sequencing lanes. Using the same blood draw, the study looked at two additional independent replicas of 1 million unique cDNA reads for two donors, one aged 18 to 30 and the other aged 80 or older.

The library came from 5' RACE. Sequencing relied on an Illumina HiSeq 2500. A second PCR of about 6 to 11 cycles was performed with a sample-barcoded 5' primer and a J-beta primer mix. A template-switch 5' adaptor carrying 12 random nucleotides introduced a unique molecular identifier onto each TCR beta cDNA molecule. Each sample yielded at least 2.5 million CDR3-containing paired-end reads. The Mint cDNA synthesis kit, primed by a TRBC-specific oligonucleotide, was used to synthesize first-strand cDNA from all RNA. Following uracil-DNA glycosylase treatment, a first 18-cycle PCR with universal primers M1SS and BC2_uni_R was performed on all cDNA. On the authors' methods: Each sample was normalized by randomly selecting 1 million high-quality reads, each carrying a distinct molecular identifier. Reads sharing molecular identifiers were discarded rather than binned into consensus sequences. MiTCR, set to a Q25 quality threshold and the strictest error-elimination algorithm, was used for CDR3 identification, clonotype clustering and error correction. A nonparametric unseen species model using Euler transformation provided a lower-bound estimate of total TCR beta diversity. TCRdb applied fastp at Q25 and MiXCR to the public reads, then kept only in-frame beta chains. One record per CDR3 amino acid sequence lists the most common genes and DNA. Clone size and V and J calls follow TCRdb, not the original study. The sample table holds 1.2 million to 1.5 million distinct CDR3 sequences, of which 42% were seen once. The top ten clones comprise roughly 8.2% of the sample.

Results and caveats for the whole study, not just this receptor: Observed TCR beta diversity correlated strongly with the percentage of naive T cells measured by flow cytometry. The CMV infection status of donors was not known, potentially confounding age-related changes in expanded clonotypes. Total diversity estimates from one million sequenced T cells were considered lower bounds and underestimates. Observed TCR beta diversity per million T cells fell roughly linearly with age, and a significant reduction was already apparent by age around 40. Compared with the aged group, more naive CD4+ T cells, fewer expanded clones and increased TCR diversity were shown by the long-lived group, suggesting age selection. Bulk unsorted PBMC profiling prevented conclusive comparison of naive and antigen-experienced compartments.

Donors were under 40 systemically healthy Caucasian individuals from Russia aged roughly 6 to 90 years. Each donor gave ten milliliters of peripheral blood, collected into EDTA-treated Vacutainer tubes. Ficoll-Paque density-gradient centrifugation was used to isolate PBMCs, with at least 6.5 million obtained per sample. Total RNA was extracted from PBMCs with Trizol reagent, with at least 6 micrograms obtained per sample. Naive CD45RAhigh/CD27high T cell percentages were measured by flow cytometry on a PBMC aliquot from every donor. This TCR derives from a woman aged 18-30 years in good health. The chain joins TRBV29-1 to TRBJ1-1; the D gene cannot be named for sure. Material for sequencing was blood. This receptor carries the CDR3 CSVLLNTEAFF. The DNA sequence is as follows: TGCAGCGTGTTACTTAACACTGAAGCTTTCTTT.